These 28 T cell receptor beta chains came from one sample sequenced in a study of regulatory T cells in long-lasting Graves disease. CDR3-region Arm-PCR and iRepertoire HTBI primers produced the TCR beta libraries. MiXCR, run by TCRdb on the multiplex PCR reads, gives a single entry per CDR3 protein. The sample shows around 420,000 distinct CDR3 sequences, 15% to 18% of them seen only once. Stated time point: newly diagnosed GD, antithyroid drugs for less than 3 months. The TCR library was made from RNA that had been extracted from PBMCs in TRIzol. Here the sequenced sample was peripheral blood mononuclear cells (PBMCs), taken at new diagnosis, from a patient treated with antithyroid drugs. The receptor source for this set is a female donor with Graves disease.

V usage is TRBV12-3 or TRBV12-4 and J usage is TRBJ2-1; D remains unclear. The length of the CDR3 is 15 residues. V lost 0 bases and J lost 0, with 6 bases in between. The CDR3: CASSLAPFSYNEQFF. As DNA, the CDR3 is TGTGCCAGCAGTTTAGCTCCCTTCTCCTACAATGAGCAGTTCTTC.

The J gene is TRBJ1-6, the V gene TRBV13; D not certain. The CDR3 extends over 12 amino acids. Trimming shortened V by 5 bases and J by 12 bases, and 11 bases separated the two germline ends. Germline V gene lookup returns CDR1 PRHDT and CDR2 FYEKMQ (reference sequence). The CDR3 spells CASSDTGEPLHF. CDR3 bases: TGTGCCAGCAGCGATACCGGAGAACCCCTCCACTTT.

V gene TRBV28 combines with J gene TRBJ2-2, with D possibly TRBD1 on 5 matching bases. CDR3 length equals 15 residues. Per the germline V gene, CDR1 is MDHEN and CDR2 is SYDVKM. Trimming stripped 3 bases from V and 5 bases from J, with 13 bases between. CDR3 sequence reads: CASSFQGGWTGELFF. As DNA, the CDR3 is TGTGCCAGCAGTTTTCAGGGCGGTTGGACCGGGGAGCTGTTTTTT.

This clonotype has ten or more counts. The J gene is TRBJ2-1, the V gene TRBV16, with D maybe TRBD1 (6 bases). The CDR3 is 13 amino acids. V was cut by 5 bases and J by 8 bases, with 13 bases left in between. Germline V gene lookup returns CDR1 KGHSY and CDR2 FQNENV. The CDR3 reads CASSCHRVDEQFF. CDR3 in DNA: TGTGCCAGCAGCTGCCACAGGGTGGATGAGCAGTTCTTC.

At least ten counts were recorded for this clonotype. The chain uses TRBV12-3 or TRBV12-4 and TRBJ1-5, with D perhaps TRBD1 (5 bases). The CDR3 runs 14 residues. With 3 bases removed from V and 5 bases from J, the gap between germline ends came to 11 bases. DNA of the CDR3: TGTGCCAGCAGTTTCAGCGGGGCCGATCAGCCCCAGCATTTT. It yields the protein CASSFSGADQPQHF.

The V and J genes are TRBV6-2 or TRBV6-3 and TRBJ1-1, with D uncertain. The ends were cut back, 6 bases at V and 1 base at J, with 15 bases in the middle. Per germline, CDR1 MNHEY and CDR2 SVGEGT. This CDR3 region has 15 residues. The CDR3 DNA reads as TGTGCCAGCAGCGGGCAGGAGCTAGAGAACACTGAAGCTTTCTTT. This sequence encodes CASSGQELENTEAFF.

In this sample, this clonotype turned up many times. The rearrangement uses TRBV5-1 and TRBJ1-1; D unresolved. The CDR3 sequence is 17 residues long. Trimming removed 0 bases from V and 6 bases from J, with 21 bases in between. The germline V gene encodes CDR1 SGHRS and CDR2 YFSETQ. CDR3 nucleotides: TGCGCCAGCAGCTTGGAGTTGGCAGGAAGTTCACTCGCTGAAGCTTTCTTT. Protein sequence: CASSLELAGSSLAEAFF.

The genes are TRBV27 and TRBJ2-5; 9 bases fit TRBD2. The germline CDR1 and CDR2 sequences are MNHEY and SMNVEV (reference sequence). The CDR3 is 17 amino acids. The V segment lost 5 bases and the J segment 0 bases; nucleotides outside the gene matches: 10. The CDR3 sequence is CASSDLVSSGNQETQYF. In nucleotides, the CDR3 is TGTGCCAGCAGTGATTTGGTGTCTAGCGGGAACCAAGAGACCCAGTACTTC.

This clonotype occurred many times. The V and J genes are TRBV20-1 and TRBJ2-5; D remains ambiguous. V was cut by 0 bases and J by 1 base, with 12 bases left in between. Germline lookup yields CDR1 DFQATT and CDR2 SNEGSKA (reference sequence). This CDR3 comprises 15 residues. The CDR3 region is CSARDVDHFQETQYF. The CDR3 DNA reads TGCAGTGCTAGAGATGTGGACCACTTCCAAGAGACCCAGTACTTC.

This clonotype has at least ten counts. V is TRBV4-1 and J is TRBJ1-2, with D possibly matching TRBD1 (6 bases). The length of the CDR3 is 15 residues. V was pared by 3 bases and J by 7 bases, with 18 bases between. The germline V gene encodes CDR1 MGHRA and CDR2 YSYEKL. The CDR3 loop is CASSQGAGGGGGYTF. In DNA, the CDR3 is TGCGCCAGCAGCCAGGGGGCCGGGGGAGGCGGTGGCTACACCTTC.

This clonotype was seen many times. This sequence joins TRBV20-1 and TRBJ1-5; D unclear. The CDR3 consists of 18 residues. The V end was cut by 0 bases, the J end by 0 bases, with 18 bases between. Germline V gives CDR1 DFQATT, CDR2 SNEGSKA (reference sequence). This CDR3 is CSARDCEGGFYSNQPQHF. The CDR3 DNA follows: TGCAGTGCTAGAGATTGCGAAGGCGGGTTTTATAGCAATCAGCCCCAGCATTTT.

V usage is TRBV7-9 and J usage is TRBJ2-2; weak D call: TRBD1 (5 bases). The CDR3 length is 15 residues. Trimming took 2 bases from V and 7 from J, leaving 14 bases between them. Germline V gene lookup returns CDR1 SEHNR and CDR2 FQNEAQ (reference sequence). CDR3 region: CASSLLGDQGGELFF. CDR3 bases: TGTGCCAGCAGCTTATTAGGGGATCAGGGCGGGGAGCTGTTTTTT.

This clonotype has a count of ten or more. The V gene is TRBV5-5, the J gene TRBJ1-4; D may be TRBD1 (5 bases). CDR1 SGHKS and CDR2 YYEKEE come from the germline V gene (reference sequence). CDR3 length: 15 residues. Trimming pared 2 bases from V and 6 bases from J, leaving 14 bases between. CDR3 protein: CASSLGPTGDEKLFF. The CDR3, as DNA: TGTGCCAGCAGCTTAGGACCCACAGGAGATGAAAAACTGTTTTTT.

This clonotype was counted at least ten times. This chain joins TRBV28 and TRBJ1-4; perhaps TRBD1 as D (6 bases). The CDR3 is 15 residues long. V shed 5 bases and J shed 5 bases, with 15 bases lying between them. Germline V lookup: CDR1 MDHEN, CDR2 SYDVKM. The CDR3 protein is CASSPRQEINEKLFF. The CDR3 region has the DNA TGTGCCAGCAGTCCCCGACAGGAGATCAATGAAAAACTGTTTTTT.

The V call is TRBV4-1, the J call TRBJ1-2, with D uncertain. Trimming cost V 0 bases and J 0 bases, with 8 bases left between them. Germline V lookup: CDR1 MGHRA, CDR2 YSYEKL. This CDR3 contains 15 residues. CDR3 in DNA: TGCGCCAGCAGCCAAGAGGGCAGTCCTAACTATGGCTACACCTTC. This encodes CASSQEGSPNYGYTF.

This clonotype was detected ten times or more. This chain connects TRBV20-1 to TRBJ2-5; 8 bases map to TRBD2. After removal of 0 bases from V and 5 bases from J, the junction contained 8 bases not matched to a gene. Per germline, CDR1 DFQATT and CDR2 SNEGSKA (reference sequence). This CDR3 region has 15 residues. Here the CDR3 reads CSARDSSGSGETQYF. The CDR3 DNA sequence: TGCAGTGCTAGAGATTCCAGCGGGAGCGGGGAGACCCAGTACTTC.

This clonotype was observed a handful of times. V is TRBV10-3 and J is TRBJ1-2, with a weak D call TRBD1 (5 bases). The length of the CDR3 is 11 residues. The V gene lost 7 bases and the J gene lost 3 bases, with 6 bases spanning the gap. Per germline, CDR1 ENHRY and CDR2 SYGVKD. Here the CDR3 reads CAITGDYGYTF. The DNA of the CDR3 is TGTGCCATCACGGGGGACTATGGCTACACCTTC.

This chain uses TRBV7-9 with TRBJ1-4; the D is unclear. The germline V and J ends were trimmed by 5 bases and 6 bases, with 13 bases remaining between them. Germline V gene sequence: CDR1 SEHNR, CDR2 FQNEAQ (reference sequence). There are 14 residues in the CDR3. The CDR3 DNA is TGTGCCAGCAGCAGAGGGCCGGAACATGAAAAACTGTTTTTT. Protein: CASSRGPEHEKLFF.

This clonotype was observed at least ten times. V is TRBV11-2 and J is TRBJ2-3; 10 bases fit TRBD2. Germline CDR1 is SGHAT and CDR2 is FQNNGV. Trimming removed 1 base from V and 2 bases from J; junction bases left unmatched: 6. The CDR3 is made up of 17 amino acids. The CDR3 DNA is TGTGCCAGCAGCTTAGGCAGTCTAGCGGGAGTCACAGATACGCAGTATTTT. This gives the protein CASSLGSLAGVTDTQYF.

Many counts were recorded for this clonotype. Mismatch with germline at one junction end may stem from a read error. This chain connects TRBV3-1 to TRBJ1-1, with TRBD1 matching over 8 bases. The germline V gene encodes CDR1 LGHDT and CDR2 YNNKEL (reference sequence). The CDR3 runs to 14 residues. The CDR3 DNA reads TGTGCCAGCAGCCCCCGGACAGGGAGGACTGGAGCTTTCTTT. Amino acids: CASSPRTGRTGAFF.

This clonotype was observed many times. The rearrangement joins TRBV3-1 to TRBJ1-1; D not resolved. Germline V gives CDR1 LGHDT, CDR2 YNNKEL (reference sequence). The V end was cut by 0 bases, the J end by 4 bases, with 9 bases between. The CDR3 contains 14 residues. The CDR3 DNA reads TGTGCCAGCAGCCAAGATACGAGGAGCACTGAAGCTTTCTTT. Its protein product is CASSQDTRSTEAFF.

The genes are TRBV12-3 or TRBV12-4 and TRBJ1-2; TRBD1 aligns across 7 bases. This CDR3 has 13 residues. V was pared by 8 bases and J by 4 bases, with 7 bases of the junction left unmatched. CDR3 DNA sequence: TGTGCCAGCGGGACAGCAACTACCTATGGCTACACCTTC. This translates into CASGTATTYGYTF.

This clonotype was found many times. The chain combines TRBV30 with TRBJ1-2, with D possibly TRBD1 on 6 matching bases. The CDR3 contains 14 residues. Trimming pared 0 bases from V and 8 bases from J, leaving 16 bases between. CDR1 and CDR2 (germline): GTSNPN, SVGIG (reference sequence). The CDR3 nucleotides are TGTGCCTGGAGTGTCATCGGGGGCGGGTACGGCTACACCTTC. Protein product: CAWSVIGGGYGYTF.

This clonotype was found many times. The V gene is TRBV27, the J gene TRBJ2-2; D is uncertain. V lost 7 bases and J 3 bases, leaving 6 bases between the germline ends. The CDR3 runs to 12 residues. Germline V gives CDR1 MNHEY, CDR2 SMNVEV (reference sequence). CDR3 in amino acids: CASTTDTGELFF. The CDR3 bases are TGTGCCAGCACCACAGACACCGGGGAGCTGTTTTTT.

There are many counts of this clonotype. The chain is built from TRBV15 and TRBJ1-4, with 7 bases fitting TRBD1. The trim removed 5 bases at V and 3 bases at J, leaving 12 bases unmatched. The length of the CDR3 is 17 residues. The germline CDR1 and CDR2 sequences are LNHNV and YYDKDF (reference sequence). Here the CDR3 DNA reads TGTGCCACCAGCCGTCCGACAGGGAGTTTGGCTAATGAAAAACTGTTTTTT. Protein: CATSRPTGSLANEKLFF.

This clonotype has at least ten counts. The CDR3 loop reads CSARGYGRRGDGYEQYF. In DNA, the CDR3 is TGCAGTGCTAGAGGGTACGGCAGGCGAGGGGATGGGTACGAGCAGTACTTC. This chain connects TRBV20-1 to TRBJ2-5, with D perhaps given as TRBD1 or TRBD2 (5 bases each). The end of the DNA is better explained by TRBJ2-7, so the J call may be wrong. Germline CDR1 is DFQATT and CDR2 is SNEGSKA (reference sequence). CDR3 length: 17 amino acids.

This clonotype was counted many times. The J gene is TRBJ2-2, the V gene TRBV7-2; the D gene is possibly TRBD1 (6 bases). CDR1 and CDR2 (germline): SGHTA, FQGNSA. This CDR3 spans 15 amino acids. The V and J ends lost 0 bases and 4 bases respectively, with 9 bases between them. The CDR3 region has the DNA TGTGCCAGCAGCTTAGCCTCAGGGGTCACCGGGGAGCTGTTTTTT. It encodes CASSLASGVTGELFF.

This chain joins TRBV5-1 and TRBJ2-7; 11 nucleotides align to TRBD1. Germline values: CDR1 SGHRS, CDR2 YFSETQ. This CDR3 region has 16 residues. The V gene end was trimmed by 4 bases and the J gene end by 2 bases; junction bases not matched to a gene: 8. CDR3 nucleotide sequence: TGCGCCAGCAGCCGACTCGGGACAGGGGGAACCTACGAGCAGTACTTC. Translated: CASSRLGTGGTYEQYF.